The 22 T cell receptor beta chains presented below share a single source sample, sequenced in a study of blood T cells in healthy people across ages. The authors ran a second PCR of about 7 to 11 cycles using a sample-barcoded 5' primer and a J-beta primer mix. TCRdb reprocessed the 5' RACE reads with MiXCR, giving one entry per CDR3 protein. Among roughly 1,500,000 distinct CDR3 sequences listed, 42% were seen once. Specimen: blood. The origin of the receptors is a woman aged 18-35 years in good health.

The chain joins TRBV5-1 to TRBJ2-1; 7 bases align to TRBD2. Germline loops: CDR1 SGHRS, CDR2 YFSETQ. The CDR3 contains 15 residues. V lost 3 bases, J lost 8 bases, and 11 bases stayed unmatched. DNA of the CDR3: TGCGCCAGCAGCTCGACTAGCCGTTGGATAGATGAGCAGTTCTTC. Translation gives CASSSTSRWIDEQFF.

The table lists this clonotype with a few counts. An end of the junction does not agree with germline; a read error may underlie this. The rearrangement links TRBV7-7 to TRBJ2-7; possibly TRBD2 for D (6 bases). There are 15 residues in the CDR3. Germline CDR1 SSHAT, CDR2 FNYEAQ (reference sequence). The CDR3 sequence: CASSPGRESPYEQYF. CDR3 nucleotide sequence: TGTGCTAGCAGCCCCGGGCGGGAATCCCCCTACGAGCAGTACTTC.

This clonotype was seen more than once but under ten times. This chain uses TRBV3-1 with TRBJ2-1; 8 bases agree with TRBD2. CDR1 is LGHDT and CDR2 is YNNKEL in the germline V gene (reference sequence). The V segment lost 1 base and the J segment 8 bases; nucleotides outside the gene matches: 1. This CDR3 region has 13 residues. The CDR3 loop reads CASSQGTSYEQFF. Written as DNA, the CDR3 is TGTGCCAGCAGCCAAGGGACTAGCTATGAGCAGTTCTTC.

The rearrangement links TRBV20-1 to TRBJ2-7, with D perhaps matching TRBD2 (5 bases). The CDR3 extends over 14 amino acids. The germline V gene encodes CDR1 DFQATT and CDR2 SNEGSKA (reference sequence). Trimming took off 6 bases at V and 0 bases at J, with 15 bases between the two ends. The CDR3 DNA is TGCAGTGCGAGTGGAGGCTCAAGCTCCTACGAGCAGTACTTC. Encoded protein: CSASGGSSSYEQYF.

The rearrangement joins TRBV18 to TRBJ2-3, with D perhaps TRBD1 or TRBD2 (5 bases each). Germline V gene sequence: CDR1 KGHSH, CDR2 LQKENI. This CDR3 is built from 17 residues. V was clipped by 6 bases and J by 0 bases, with 19 bases between them. CDR3 nucleotide sequence: TGTGCCAGCTCTCCCATCGGGACGGCCCCTAGCACAGATACGCAGTATTTT. The encoded protein is CASSPIGTAPSTDTQYF.

Comments on this clonotype: A junction end diverges from the germline sequence, so it may reflect a read error. The V gene is TRBV29-1, the J gene TRBJ2-5; TRBD1 aligns across 7 bases. Judging by the DNA end, TRBJ2-7 fits better; the J call may be wrong. In germline, CDR1 is SQVTM, CDR2 ANQGSEA. This CDR3 has 12 residues. CDR3 sequence reads: CGVAGGTDEQYF. The CDR3 coding sequence is TGCGGCGTTGCAGGGGGAACGGACGAGCAGTACTTC.

V and J are TRBV7-2 and TRBJ2-3, with D possibly TRBD2 on 5 matching bases. V was clipped by 0 bases and J by 5 bases, with 15 bases between them. The CDR3 has 16 residues. Germline CDR1 reads SGHTA; CDR2 reads FQGNSA. Written as DNA, the CDR3 is TGTGCCAGCAGCTTAGCGGGTTCGGGAATGGGAGATACGCAGTATTTT. Its protein is CASSLAGSGMGDTQYF.

The chain links TRBV7-2 to TRBJ2-3; D is possibly TRBD2 (5 bases). The CDR3 sequence is 15 residues long. The germline V gene has CDR1 SGHTA and CDR2 FQGNSA. Trimming stripped 5 bases from V and 5 bases from J, with 17 bases between. CDR3 region: CASSAGRFSQDTQYF. Here the CDR3 DNA reads TGTGCCAGCAGCGCGGGCCGCTTCTCGCAAGATACGCAGTATTTT.

In its sample, this clonotype was seen a few times. J is TRBJ2-1 and V is TRBV9; 7 bases line up with TRBD2. The CDR3 sequence is 16 residues long. V gave up 4 bases and J gave up 7 bases; unmatched junction bases: 14. Germline V CDR1 and CDR2: SGDLS, YYNGEE. In nucleotides, the CDR3 is TGTGCCAGCAGCCTCACCGGGCGGGGGTATGGGAATGAGCAGTTCTTC. This sequence encodes CASSLTGRGYGNEQFF.

The chain links TRBV3-1 to TRBJ2-6, with no clear D. The CDR3 sequence is 15 residues long. V was clipped by 6 bases and J by 0 bases, with 9 bases between them. The germline V gene encodes CDR1 LGHDT and CDR2 YNNKEL (reference sequence). The CDR3 DNA reads as TGTGCCAGCAGGCGACTCTCCTCTGGGGCCAACGTCCTGACTTTC. This codes for CASRRLSSGANVLTF.

This clonotype has a handful of counts. The rearrangement uses TRBV28 and TRBJ2-1; TRBD2 matches 9 bases. Germline CDR1 MDHEN, CDR2 SYDVKM. The CDR3 covers 14 residues. V dropped 2 bases and J dropped 9; count of bases not matched to a gene: 5. The DNA of the CDR3 is TGTGCCAGCAGTTTAGCGGGAGGGCCTTTTGAGCAGTTCTTC. As protein: CASSLAGGPFEQFF.

As regards this clonotype: A junction boundary mismatches the germline segment, possibly from a read error. The chain employs TRBV4-1 and TRBJ2-1; possible D gene TRBD2, 6 bases. The CDR3 has 16 amino acids. Germline assignment: CDR1 MGHRA and CDR2 YSYEKL. The CDR3 sequence is CASGQDSGGTYNEQFF. DNA for the CDR3: TGCGCCAGCGGCCAAGATAGTGGAGGGACCTACAATGAGCAGTTCTTC.

This clonotype came up a few times. V and J are TRBV11-3 and TRBJ2-1; 11 bases are a match to TRBD2. CDR1 is SGHNT and CDR2 is YENEEA in the germline V gene. The CDR3 has 15 amino acids. The ends lost 4 bases at V and 6 bases at J; junction bases unmatched: 5. The CDR3 loop is CASSSLAGGTNEQFF. The CDR3 coding sequence is TGTGCCAGCAGCTCCCTAGCGGGAGGTACCAATGAGCAGTTCTTC.

With regard to this clonotype: Relative to the germline gene, one junction end is altered; a read error may explain this. The chain carries TRBV28 and TRBJ1-2, with 8 bases aligning to TRBD1. The length of the CDR3 is 14 residues. Germline-derived CDR1 and CDR2 are MDHEN and SYDVKM. The CDR3 DNA follows: TGTACCAGCAGTGATACAGGGGGTATCTATGGCTACACCTTC. Translating gives CTSSDTGGIYGYTF.

The CDR3 DNA is TGTGCCAGCAGCCAAGGATGGGGGCGCGAGCAGTTCTTC. It codes for CASSQGWGREQFF. This rearrangement joins TRBV3-1 to TRBJ2-1, with D perhaps TRBD1 (6 bases). V lost 1 base and J lost 10, with 11 bases in between. The CDR3 has 13 amino acids. Per the germline V gene, CDR1 is LGHDT and CDR2 is YNNKEL (reference sequence).

There are a few counts of this clonotype. The rearrangement links TRBV28 to TRBJ2-5; D may be TRBD2 (5 bases). V lost 3 bases and J 5 bases, leaving 25 bases between the germline ends. Germline values: CDR1 MDHEN, CDR2 SYDVKM. This CDR3 comprises 18 residues. This CDR3 is CASSFWGSGPIVFETQYF. For the CDR3, the DNA is TGTGCCAGCAGTTTTTGGGGAAGCGGCCCGATCGTTTTTGAGACCCAGTACTTC.

The genes are TRBV5-1 and TRBJ2-3; 12 bases line up with TRBD2. Germline-derived CDR1 and CDR2 are SGHRS and YFSETQ. This CDR3 has 16 residues. V shed 3 bases and J 4 bases; nucleotides not matched to a gene: 6. CDR3 loop: CASSSLAGGISDTQYF. Here the CDR3 DNA reads TGCGCCAGCAGCTCCCTAGCGGGAGGGATCTCAGATACGCAGTATTTT.

This clonotype showed up just a few times. The V call is TRBV28, the J call TRBJ2-1; TRBD2 matches 13 bases. The CDR3 is 16 amino acids. V trimming: 6 bases; J trimming: 5 bases; junction bases outside the gene matches: 7. The germline V gene has CDR1 MDHEN and CDR2 SYDVKM. The CDR3 nucleotides are TGTGCCAGCAGCCAATCCGGGACTAGCGGGAACAATGAGCAGTTCTTC. It codes for CASSQSGTSGNNEQFF.

Here the CDR3 reads CASRGHLSTDTQYF. CDR3 DNA sequence: TGCGCCAGCAGGGGACACCTTAGCACAGATACGCAGTATTTT. The V call is TRBV5-1, the J call TRBJ2-3; TRBD1 is a possible D gene (6 bases). This CDR3 has 14 residues. Trimming took off 5 bases at V and 0 bases at J, with 10 bases between the two ends. Germline CDR1 reads SGHRS; CDR2 reads YFSETQ. Drawing the rest from reference TRBV5-1 and TRBJ2-3, the complete variable domain is KAGVTQTPRYLIKTRGQQVTLSCSPISGHRSVSWYQQTPGQGLQFLFEYFSETQRNKGNFPGRFSGRQFSNSRSEMNVSTLELGDSALYLCASRGHLSTDTQYFGPGTRLTVL.

V gene TRBV20-1 combines with J gene TRBJ2-3, with D perhaps TRBD2 (6 bases). Germline loops: CDR1 DFQATT, CDR2 SNEGSKA (reference sequence). Trimming took off 4 bases at V and 0 bases at J, with 20 bases between the two ends. The CDR3 contains 17 residues. The CDR3 nucleotides read TGCAGTGCTAAACCTCCTAGCGCCGAAACTAGCACAGATACGCAGTATTTT. Its protein is CSAKPPSAETSTDTQYF.

This clonotype showed up just a few times. The J gene is TRBJ2-5, the V gene TRBV14, with no clear D. The germline CDR1 and CDR2 sequences are SGHDN and FVKESK. The CDR3 extends over 15 amino acids. V was shortened by 3 bases and J by 3 bases, with 14 bases between the two germline ends. The CDR3 is CASSQVWTTKETQYF. Written as DNA, the CDR3 is TGTGCCAGCAGCCAGGTCTGGACGACCAAAGAGACCCAGTACTTC.

This chain links TRBV6-1 with TRBJ1-2, with 7 positions matching TRBD1. V lost 10 bases and J lost 6; bases outside the gene matches: 5. The CDR3 loop spans 11 amino acids. Germline V lookup: CDR1 MNHNS, CDR2 SASEGT. CDR3: CAIDREDGYTF. The CDR3 nucleotides are TGTGCCATCGACAGGGAGGATGGCTACACCTTC.